This T cell receptor (beta chain) emerged from a study of graft-versus-host responses after intestinal transplantation. Whole-study findings and limits: After transplant, early declines in HvG clones were associated with peak levels of circulating GvH clones. The marrow of recipients harbored GvH clones, and ileum or blood showed some of them first.

Trimming shortened V by 6 bases and J by 1 base, and 9 bases separated the two germline ends. Per the germline V gene, CDR1 is SNHLY and CDR2 is FYNNEI. The CDR3 loop spans 13 amino acids. Sequenced by immunoSEQ multiplex PCR; TCRdb stores in-frame clones only, minus some. This table has around 50,000 clones, roughly 83% appearing once. Worth noting for this clone: Its antigen is unknown.

This material consisted of unstimulated CD4+ T cells sorted from spleen or lymph node cells, taken before transplant. This sequence joins TRBV2 and TRBJ1-2; D is perhaps TRBD1 (5 bases). The receptor was isolated from a human donor who was the organ donor for an intestinal transplant. In DNA form, the CDR3 reads TGTGCCAGCAGGGGAGACAGTAACTATGGCTACACCTTC. This encodes CASRGDSNYGYTF.